This TCR beta chain was sequenced in a study of T cells in Graves' hyperthyroidism and ophthalmopathy. Turning to the study itself: Peripheral blood was drawn at first diagnosis, prior to all treatment.

This CDR3 has 14 residues. Germline trimming cut 5 bases from V and 5 bases from J; bases unmatched to any gene: 4. CDR1 and CDR2 from the germline V gene are MNHNS and SASEGT. Among the patients, aged 18 to 65, hyperthyroidism was newly diagnosed and had lasted under 2 months. Diagnostic assessment was based on clinical symptoms, serum thyroxine and TRAb, thyroid ultrasound and orbital computed tomography. In this sample, this clonotype turned up a few times. RNA transcripts provided the source from which TCR beta CDR3 regions were amplified. RT-PCR in the first round (using the HTBI primer set) targeted the TCR CDR3. TCRdb recomputed calls from the multiplex PCR reads with MiXCR, one row per CDR3 protein. The table includes under 450,000 distinct CDR3 sequences, approximately 15% detected once.

The TCR sequence derives from a woman younger than 35 with Graves' hyperthyroidism. The sample taken for sequencing was blood. V usage is TRBV6-1 and J usage is TRBJ2-2; TRBD2 matches 8 bases. The CDR3 spells CASSSGLGTGELFF. DNA of the CDR3: TGTGCCAGCAGTTCGGGACTAGGGACCGGGGAGCTGTTTTTT.